Shown below are 17 T cell receptor beta chains from a single sample sequenced in a study of blood T cells in healthy people across ages. The second PCR ran about 6 to 12 cycles with a sample-barcoded 5' primer and J-beta primers. From the 5' RACE reads, TCRdb called clonotypes with MiXCR, one entry per CDR3 protein. The table records some 800,000 distinct CDR3 sequences, under 55% of them present only once. Sample: blood. The receptors shown here come from a man between 60 and 70 years old in good health.

The chain recombines TRBV6-1 with TRBJ1-1; D is unresolved. The CDR3 spans 12 residues. Looked up from germline, CDR1 is MNHNS and CDR2 is SASEGT. Between the trimmed V and J ends, which lost 6 bases and 3 bases, there was a span of 8 bases. The CDR3 is CASSRPYTEAFF. The CDR3 bases are TGTGCCAGCAGCCGACCGTACACTGAAGCTTTCTTT.

This rearrangement joins TRBV20-1 to TRBJ1-5; no clear D gene. CDR1 DFQATT and CDR2 SNEGSKA come from the germline V gene (reference sequence). CDR3 size: 14 residues. V was clipped by 3 bases and J by 5 bases, with 14 bases between them. CDR3 residues: CSASLATADQPQHF. The CDR3 nucleotides are TGCAGTGCTAGCCTCGCCACGGCTGATCAGCCCCAGCATTTT.

This chain connects TRBV5-1 to TRBJ1-2; D gene uncertain. The CDR3 has 14 amino acids. Germline V gene sequence: CDR1 SGHRS, CDR2 YFSETQ. Trimming removed 2 bases from V and 6 bases from J, with 14 bases in between. The CDR3 DNA reads TGCGCCAGCAGCTTATCGGGTTTTGTTGATGGCTACACCTTC. Translated: CASSLSGFVDGYTF. The whole variable domain, remainder taken from reference TRBV5-1 and TRBJ1-2, is KAGVTQTPRYLIKTRGQQVTLSCSPISGHRSVSWYQQTPGQGLQFLFEYFSETQRNKGNFPGRFSGRQFSNSRSEMNVSTLELGDSALYLCASSLSGFVDGYTFGSGTRLTVV.

This clonotype was detected a few times. The J gene is TRBJ1-4, the V gene TRBV4-1; tentatively, D is TRBD1 (6 bases). CDR1 and CDR2 from the germline V gene are MGHRA and YSYEKL. V lost 5 bases, J lost 2 bases, and 12 bases lay in between. This CDR3 contains 15 residues. The CDR3 nucleotides read TGCGCCAGCAGCGGAGGACAGCTCACTAATGAAAAACTGTTTTTT. This encodes CASSGGQLTNEKLFF.

The rearrangement uses TRBV6-1 and TRBJ2-4; no reliable D call. The J call may be in error: the DNA end matches TRBJ2-7 better. Germline assignment: CDR1 MNHNS and CDR2 SASEGT. The CDR3 sequence is 12 residues long. DNA for the CDR3: TGTGCCAGCAGTGAAAGGGTCTACGAGCAGTACTTC. This sequence encodes CASSERVYEQYF.

The chain combines TRBV6-5 with TRBJ1-2, with TRBD1 matching over 7 bases. V shed 2 bases, J shed 5 bases, and the junction held 5 bases outside the gene matches. The CDR3 is 14 amino acids. Germline assignment: CDR1 MNHEY and CDR2 SVGAGI. DNA for the CDR3: TGTGCCAGCAGTTACGACAGGGCCCTATATGGCTACACCTTC. It yields the protein CASSYDRALYGYTF.

The genes are TRBV6-1 and TRBJ2-1; TRBD1 might be the D (5 bases). The germline gives CDR1 MNHNS, CDR2 SASEGT. Trimming took 9 bases from V and 6 from J, leaving 15 bases between them. The CDR3 is 13 residues long. CDR3 sequence reads: CARIQDSRNEQFF. CDR3 in DNA: TGTGCCAGGATACAGGATTCCCGCAATGAGCAGTTCTTC.

This clonotype has a handful of counts. The chain joins TRBV6-6 to TRBJ2-7, with TRBD2 matching over 7 bases. Trimming cost V 4 bases and J 3 bases; bases outside gene matches: 9. The length of the CDR3 is 15 residues. Per germline, CDR1 MNHNY and CDR2 SVGAGI (reference sequence). In nucleotides, the CDR3 is TGTGCCAGCAGTTCGGCCGAACCGGGGGGCTACGAGCAGTACTTC. Amino acids: CASSSAEPGGYEQYF.

The J gene is TRBJ2-5, the V gene TRBV11-2, with 7 bases aligning to TRBD1. CDR1 is SGHAT and CDR2 is FQNNGV in the germline V gene. After removal of 4 bases from V and 3 bases from J, the junction contained 11 bases not matched to a gene. The CDR3 extends over 16 amino acids. This CDR3 is CASSSRDLDREETQYF. Written as DNA, the CDR3 is TGTGCCAGCAGCTCCCGAGATTTAGACAGGGAAGAGACCCAGTACTTC.

This clonotype was detected a few times. The gene calls are TRBV2 and TRBJ1-1; D gene ambiguous. Germline lookup yields CDR1 SNHLY and CDR2 FYNNEI. CDR3 length: 16 amino acids. V was cut by 0 bases and J by 5 bases, with 16 bases left in between. The CDR3 nucleotides read TGTGCCAGCAGTGAAGCTTCCCGGGTGGTCGGGACTGAAGCTTTCTTT. It encodes CASSEASRVVGTEAFF. Looking up the rest from reference TRBV2 and TRBJ1-1 gives the full variable domain: EPEVTQTPSHQVTQMGQEVILRCVPISNHLYFYWYRQILGQKVEFLVSFYNNEISEKSEIFDDQFSVERPDGSNFTLKIRSTKLEDSAMYFCASSEASRVVGTEAFFGQGTRLTVV.

V and J are TRBV6-6 and TRBJ2-7, with TRBD2 as a possible D gene (5 bases). In germline, CDR1 is MNHNY, CDR2 SVGAGI (reference sequence). With 5 bases removed from V and 2 bases from J, the gap between germline ends came to 13 bases. The CDR3 extends over 14 amino acids. CDR3 sequence: CASSDGIDAYEQYF. The CDR3 DNA reads TGTGCCAGCAGTGACGGGATTGACGCCTACGAGCAGTACTTC.

The chain joins TRBV24-1 to TRBJ2-2; 9 bases agree with TRBD2. V was clipped by 3 bases and J by 2 bases; unmatched bases: 6. CDR1 is KGHDR, CDR2 SFDVKD, per germline. This CDR3 is 17 amino acids long. DNA for the CDR3: TGTGCCACCAGTGATACTAGCGGGCCACATAACACCGGGGAGCTGTTTTTT. This codes for CATSDTSGPHNTGELFF.

The rearrangement links TRBV7-2 to TRBJ1-1; D is undetermined. This CDR3 spans 14 amino acids. Trimming pared 1 base from V and 2 bases from J, leaving 8 bases between. Germline V gene sequence: CDR1 SGHTA, CDR2 FQGNSA. CDR3 in amino acids: CASSLGQQNTEAFF. In nucleotides, the CDR3 is TGTGCCAGCAGCTTAGGACAACAAAACACTGAAGCTTTCTTT.

The chain carries TRBV3-1 and TRBJ2-1; TRBD2 aligns across 8 bases. V shed 4 bases and J 8 bases; nucleotides not matched to a gene: 4. The CDR3 has 13 amino acids. Germline V gene lookup returns CDR1 LGHDT and CDR2 YNNKEL (reference sequence). This CDR3 is CASSPGGGDEQFF. In DNA form, the CDR3 reads TGTGCCAGCAGCCCGGGGGGGGGTGATGAGCAGTTCTTC.

V is TRBV14 and J is TRBJ1-5; no clear D. The CDR3 runs 14 residues. Deletions cut 3 bases from V and 5 bases from J, with 11 bases between. The V gene's germline CDR1 is SGHDN and CDR2 FVKESK. The CDR3 loop is CASSHLTGDQPQHF. CDR3 nucleotides: TGTGCCAGCAGCCATCTTACCGGGGATCAGCCCCAGCATTTT.

This sequence joins TRBV18 and TRBJ2-5, with 7 bases matching TRBD1. Germline assignment: CDR1 KGHSH and CDR2 LQKENI. The CDR3 contains 14 residues. V shed 4 bases and J 5 bases; nucleotides not matched to a gene: 7. Here the CDR3 DNA reads TGTGCCAGCTCACAACACAGGGGCCAGGAGACCCAGTACTTC. It specifies CASSQHRGQETQYF.

There are a few counts of this clonotype. V is TRBV19 and J is TRBJ1-2; D unresolved. V was shortened by 5 bases and J by 4 bases, with 5 bases between the two germline ends. Germline V gene lookup returns CDR1 LNHDA and CDR2 SQIVND (reference sequence). The CDR3 has 11 amino acids. CDR3 amino acids: CASSAAYGYTF. The CDR3 coding sequence is TGTGCCAGTAGTGCTGCCTATGGCTACACCTTC. The full variable domain, its missing parts supplied by reference TRBV19 and TRBJ1-2, is DGGITQSPKYLFRKEGQNVTLSCEQNLNHDAMYWYRQDPGQGLRLIYYSQIVNDFQKGDIAEGYSVSREKKESFPLTVTSAQKNPTAFYLCASSAAYGYTFGSGTRLTVV.